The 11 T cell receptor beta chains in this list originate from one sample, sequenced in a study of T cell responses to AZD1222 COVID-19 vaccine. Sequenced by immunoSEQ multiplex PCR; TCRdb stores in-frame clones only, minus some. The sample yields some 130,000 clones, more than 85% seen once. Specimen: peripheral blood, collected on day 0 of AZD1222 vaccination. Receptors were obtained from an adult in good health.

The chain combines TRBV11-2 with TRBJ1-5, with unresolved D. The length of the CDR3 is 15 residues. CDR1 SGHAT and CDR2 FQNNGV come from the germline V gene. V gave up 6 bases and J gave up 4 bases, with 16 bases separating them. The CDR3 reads CASSYPGLKNQPQHF. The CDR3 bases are TGTGCCAGCAGTTACCCGGGTTTAAAGAATCAGCCCCAGCATTTT. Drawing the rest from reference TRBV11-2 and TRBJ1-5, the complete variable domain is EAGVAQSPRYKIIEKRQSVAFWCNPISGHATLYWYQQILGQGPKLLIQFQNNGVVDDSQLPKDRFSAERLKGVDSTLKIQPAKLEDSAVYLCASSYPGLKNQPQHFGDGTRLSIL.

CDR3 nucleotides: TGTGCCAGCAGCCTCCGACGGTCCGGGACAGGGAACTATGGCTACACCTTC. Amino acids: CASSLRRSGTGNYGYTF. V gene TRBV7-9 combines with J gene TRBJ1-2; 9 positions match TRBD1. This CDR3 contains 17 residues. Germline V gene data show CDR1 as SEHNR and CDR2 as FQNEAQ (reference sequence). Trimming at V came to 5 bases and at J to 2 bases, leaving 12 bases not matched to a gene. The entire variable domain, with the rest obtained from reference TRBV7-9 and TRBJ1-2, is as follows: DTGVSQNPRHKITKRGQNVTFRCDPISEHNRLYWYRQTLGQGPEFLTYFQNEAQLEKSRLLSDRFSAERPKGSFSTLEIQRTEQGDSAMYLCASSLRRSGTGNYGYTFGSGTRLTVV.

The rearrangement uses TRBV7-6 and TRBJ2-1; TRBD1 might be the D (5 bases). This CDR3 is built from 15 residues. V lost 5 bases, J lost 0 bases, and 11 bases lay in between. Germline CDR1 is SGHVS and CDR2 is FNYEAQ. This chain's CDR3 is CASSPDSSSYNEQFF. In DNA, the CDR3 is TGTGCCAGCAGCCCCGACAGCAGCTCCTACAATGAGCAGTTCTTC.

The CDR3 DNA sequence: TGTGCCAGCAGTGACCGACAGTCCACAGATACGCAGTATTTT. This encodes CASSDRQSTDTQYF. The genes are TRBV2 and TRBJ2-3; TRBD1 is a possible D gene (5 bases). CDR3 length: 14 residues. Per germline, CDR1 SNHLY and CDR2 FYNNEI. Trimming took 3 bases from V and 2 from J, leaving 9 bases between them.

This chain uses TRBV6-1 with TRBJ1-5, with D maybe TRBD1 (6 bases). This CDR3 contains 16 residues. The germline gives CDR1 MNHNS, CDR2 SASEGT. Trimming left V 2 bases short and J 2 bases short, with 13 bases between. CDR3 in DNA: TGTGCCAGCAGTGAATATGGGGGGCGACGCAATCAGCCCCAGCATTTT. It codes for CASSEYGGRRNQPQHF.

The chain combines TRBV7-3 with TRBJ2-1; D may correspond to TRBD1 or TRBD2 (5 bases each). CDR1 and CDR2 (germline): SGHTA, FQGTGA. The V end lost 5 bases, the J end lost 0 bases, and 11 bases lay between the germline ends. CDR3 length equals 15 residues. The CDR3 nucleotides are TGTGCCAGCAGCCCTAGTGGGGGCTCCTACAATGAGCAGTTCTTC. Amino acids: CASSPSGGSYNEQFF.

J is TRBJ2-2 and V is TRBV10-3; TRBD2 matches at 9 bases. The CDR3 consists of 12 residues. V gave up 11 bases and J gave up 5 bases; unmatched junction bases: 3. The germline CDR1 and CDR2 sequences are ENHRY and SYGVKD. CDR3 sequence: CAAGGLTGELFF. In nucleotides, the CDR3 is TGTGCCGCGGGGGGGCTTACCGGGGAGCTGTTTTTT.

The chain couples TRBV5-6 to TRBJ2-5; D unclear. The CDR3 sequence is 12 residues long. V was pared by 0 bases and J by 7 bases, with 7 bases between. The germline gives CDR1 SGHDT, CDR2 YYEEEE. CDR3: CASSLGVGTQYF. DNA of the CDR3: TGTGCCAGCAGCTTGGGAGTGGGGACCCAGTACTTC.

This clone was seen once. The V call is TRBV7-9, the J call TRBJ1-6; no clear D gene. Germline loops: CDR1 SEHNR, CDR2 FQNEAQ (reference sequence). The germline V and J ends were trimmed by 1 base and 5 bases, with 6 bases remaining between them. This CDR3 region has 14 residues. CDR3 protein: CASSLDSDNSPLHF. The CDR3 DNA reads TGTGCCAGCAGCTTAGACTCGGATAATTCACCCCTCCACTTT.

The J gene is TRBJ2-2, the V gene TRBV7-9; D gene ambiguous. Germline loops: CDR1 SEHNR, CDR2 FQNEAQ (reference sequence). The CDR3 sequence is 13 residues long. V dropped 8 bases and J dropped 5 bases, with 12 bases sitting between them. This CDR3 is CASFAVWTGELFF. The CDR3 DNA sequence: TGTGCCAGCTTTGCCGTTTGGACCGGGGAGCTGTTTTTT.

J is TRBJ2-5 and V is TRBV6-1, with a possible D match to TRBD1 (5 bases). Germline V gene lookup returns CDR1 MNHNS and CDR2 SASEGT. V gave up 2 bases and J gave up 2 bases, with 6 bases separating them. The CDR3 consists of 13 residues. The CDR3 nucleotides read TGTGCCAGCAGTGAACAGGGACAAGAGACCCAGTACTTC. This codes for CASSEQGQETQYF.